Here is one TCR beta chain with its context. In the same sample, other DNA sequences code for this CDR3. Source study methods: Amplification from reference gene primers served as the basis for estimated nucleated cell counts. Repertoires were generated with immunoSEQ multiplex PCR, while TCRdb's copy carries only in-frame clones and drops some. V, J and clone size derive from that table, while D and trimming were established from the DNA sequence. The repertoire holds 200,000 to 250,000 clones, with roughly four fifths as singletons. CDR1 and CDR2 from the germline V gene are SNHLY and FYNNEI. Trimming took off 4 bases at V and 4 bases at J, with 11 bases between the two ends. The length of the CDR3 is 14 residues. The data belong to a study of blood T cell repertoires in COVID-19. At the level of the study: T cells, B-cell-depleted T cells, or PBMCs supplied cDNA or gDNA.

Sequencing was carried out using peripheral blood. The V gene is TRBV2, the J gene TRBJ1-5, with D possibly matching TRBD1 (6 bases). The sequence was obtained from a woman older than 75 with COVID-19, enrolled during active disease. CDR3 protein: CASSGGGGNQPQHF. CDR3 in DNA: TGTGCCAGCAGTGGGGGGGGCGGAAATCAGCCCCAGCATTTT.